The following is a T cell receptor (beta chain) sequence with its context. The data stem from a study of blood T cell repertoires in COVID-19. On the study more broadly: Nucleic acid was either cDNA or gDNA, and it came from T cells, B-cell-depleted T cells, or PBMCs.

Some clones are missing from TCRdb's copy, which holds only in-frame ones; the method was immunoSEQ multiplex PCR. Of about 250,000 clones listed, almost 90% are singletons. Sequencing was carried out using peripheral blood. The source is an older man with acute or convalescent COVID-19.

The CDR3 DNA sequence: TGTGCCAGTATTAGTCCGGGACAGGGTTCTGGCTACACCTTC. Its translation is CASISPGQGSGYTF. The chain carries TRBV19 and TRBJ1-2, with 9 nucleotides matching TRBD1. CDR3 length equals 14 residues. V was clipped by 7 bases and J by 7 bases; unmatched bases: 10. CDR1 and CDR2 (germline): LNHDA, SQIVND (reference sequence).